These T cell receptor beta chains were read from a single sample in a study of blood T cell repertoires in COVID-19. Clones were read by immunoSEQ multiplex PCR, and TCRdb kept only the in-frame ones, dropping some. The sample shows 100,000 or so clones, approximately 90% of them seen only once. Source material: peripheral blood. These receptors all come from a man aged 55 to 70 with acute or convalescent COVID-19. Both conserved end residues are part of each CDR3. Size is omitted from some rows. Given values are once, few, many or a class for expanded clones.

NA,TRBJ1-2,TRBV5-1,CASSRTRGQGDGYTF
NA,TRBJ1-4,TRBV7-9,CASSPGDSPNEKLFF
NA,TRBJ1-5,TRBV19,CASTQNTGSNQPQHF
NA,TRBJ2-7,TRBV2,CASRGQATLYEQYF
NA,TRBJ2-2,TRBV25-1,CASLAGTGGTGELFF
NA,TRBJ2-5,TRBV3-1/TRBV3-2,CASSLTSQGAEETQYF
NA,TRBJ2-1,TRBV5-1,CASSSSGSTYNEQFF
NA,TRBJ1-5,TRBV19,CASSPRTGGNQPQHF
NA,TRBJ1-2,TRBV19,CASSIRDSHGYTF
NA,TRBJ1-6,TRBV19,CASSMQRGSPLHF
NA,TRBJ1-4,TRBV7-9,CASSRDTSEKLFF
NA,TRBJ1-1,TRBV6-1,CASSEPDTEAFF
NA,TRBJ2-5,TRBV29-1,CSSRQGETQYF
NA,TRBJ2-2,TRBV7-8,CASSSQTSRNTGELFF
NA,TRBJ2-3,TRBV30,CAWRGGSTDTQYF
NA,TRBJ2-7,TRBV28,CASSYRIGQGSSYEQYF
NA,TRBJ1-5,TRBV6-2/TRBV6-3,CASSPPRRQGKRYQPQHF
NA,TRBJ1-4,TRBV9,CASSVGGGRIDEKLFF
NA,TRBJ1-2,TRBV30,CAWSSTGLGGYTF
once,TRBJ1-3,TRBV21-1,CASSVIPRTVGNTIYF
NA,TRBJ2-3,TRBV19,CATGQGEDTQYF
NA,TRBJ1-4,TRBV7-9,CASSLQYNEKLFF
NA,TRBJ2-1,TRBV5-1,CASSLSAGGRRNEQFF